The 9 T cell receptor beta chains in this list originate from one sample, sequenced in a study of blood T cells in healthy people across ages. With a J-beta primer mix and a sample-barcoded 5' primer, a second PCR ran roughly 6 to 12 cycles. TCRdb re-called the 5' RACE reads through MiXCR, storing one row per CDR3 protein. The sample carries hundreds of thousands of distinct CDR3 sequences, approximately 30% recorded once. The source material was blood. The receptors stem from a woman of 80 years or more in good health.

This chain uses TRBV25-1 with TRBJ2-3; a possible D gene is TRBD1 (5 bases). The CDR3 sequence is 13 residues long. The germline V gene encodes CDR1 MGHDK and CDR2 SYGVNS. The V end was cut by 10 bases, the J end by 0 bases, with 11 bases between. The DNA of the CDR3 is TGTGCCACCTCTGGGGCGAGCACAGATACGCAGTATTTT. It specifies CATSGASTDTQYF.

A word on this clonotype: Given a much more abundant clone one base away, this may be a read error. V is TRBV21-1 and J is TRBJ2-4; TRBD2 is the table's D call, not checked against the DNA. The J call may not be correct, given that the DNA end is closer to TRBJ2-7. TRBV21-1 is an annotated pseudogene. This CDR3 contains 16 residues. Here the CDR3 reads CASSKAPDPSINEQYF. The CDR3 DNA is TGTGCCAGCAGCAAAGCACCAGATCCTAGCATTAACGAGCAGTACTTC.

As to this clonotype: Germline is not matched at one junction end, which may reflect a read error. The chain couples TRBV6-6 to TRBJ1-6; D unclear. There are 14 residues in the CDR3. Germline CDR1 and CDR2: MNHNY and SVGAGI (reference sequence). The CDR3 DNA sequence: TGTGCCGGCCTAGGGAGCTCCTATAATTCATCCCTCCACTTT. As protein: CAGLGSSYNSSLHF.

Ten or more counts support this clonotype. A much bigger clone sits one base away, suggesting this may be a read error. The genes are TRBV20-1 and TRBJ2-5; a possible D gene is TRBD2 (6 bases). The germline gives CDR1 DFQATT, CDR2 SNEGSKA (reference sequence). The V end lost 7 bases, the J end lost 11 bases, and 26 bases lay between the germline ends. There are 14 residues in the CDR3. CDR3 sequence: CSVGGGSFGNEQYF. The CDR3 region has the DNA TGCAGTGTGGGAGGAGGGTCCTTCGGGAATGAGCAGTACTTC.

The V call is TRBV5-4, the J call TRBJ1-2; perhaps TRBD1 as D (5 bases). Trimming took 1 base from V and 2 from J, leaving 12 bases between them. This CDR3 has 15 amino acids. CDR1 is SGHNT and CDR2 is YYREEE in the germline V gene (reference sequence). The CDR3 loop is CASSLPRGGNYGYTF. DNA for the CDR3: TGTGCCAGCAGCTTGCCACGGGGGGGAAACTATGGCTACACCTTC.

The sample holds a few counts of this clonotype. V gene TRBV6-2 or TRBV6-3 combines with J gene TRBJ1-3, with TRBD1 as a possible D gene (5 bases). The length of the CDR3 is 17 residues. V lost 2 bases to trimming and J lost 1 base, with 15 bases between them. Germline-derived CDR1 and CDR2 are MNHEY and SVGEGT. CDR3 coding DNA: TGTGCCAGCAGTTACCTCCGGGACGCCTCGTCTGGAAACACCATATATTTT. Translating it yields CASSYLRDASSGNTIYF.

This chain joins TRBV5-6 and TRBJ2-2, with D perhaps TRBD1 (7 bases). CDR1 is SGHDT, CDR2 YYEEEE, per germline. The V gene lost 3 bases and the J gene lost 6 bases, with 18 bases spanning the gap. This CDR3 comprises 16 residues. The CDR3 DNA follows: TGTGCCAGCAGCTCTACCGGGCCCAGGGGGGCCGGGGAGCTGTTTTTT. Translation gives CASSSTGPRGAGELFF.

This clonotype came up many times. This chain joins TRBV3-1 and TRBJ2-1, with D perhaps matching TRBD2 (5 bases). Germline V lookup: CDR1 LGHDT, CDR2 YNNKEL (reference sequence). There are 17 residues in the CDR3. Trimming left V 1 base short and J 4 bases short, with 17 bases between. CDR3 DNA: TGTGCCAGCAGCCAAGCCCCCCCAGCGCCGGGATACAATGAGCAGTTCTTC. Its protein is CASSQAPPAPGYNEQFF.

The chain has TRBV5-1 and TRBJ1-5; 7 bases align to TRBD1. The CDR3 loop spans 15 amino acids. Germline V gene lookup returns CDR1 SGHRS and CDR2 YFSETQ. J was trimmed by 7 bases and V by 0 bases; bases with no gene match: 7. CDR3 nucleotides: TGCGCCAGCAGCTTGGCGGCAGGGGGGTCCCAGCCCCAGCATTTT. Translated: CASSLAAGGSQPQHF.